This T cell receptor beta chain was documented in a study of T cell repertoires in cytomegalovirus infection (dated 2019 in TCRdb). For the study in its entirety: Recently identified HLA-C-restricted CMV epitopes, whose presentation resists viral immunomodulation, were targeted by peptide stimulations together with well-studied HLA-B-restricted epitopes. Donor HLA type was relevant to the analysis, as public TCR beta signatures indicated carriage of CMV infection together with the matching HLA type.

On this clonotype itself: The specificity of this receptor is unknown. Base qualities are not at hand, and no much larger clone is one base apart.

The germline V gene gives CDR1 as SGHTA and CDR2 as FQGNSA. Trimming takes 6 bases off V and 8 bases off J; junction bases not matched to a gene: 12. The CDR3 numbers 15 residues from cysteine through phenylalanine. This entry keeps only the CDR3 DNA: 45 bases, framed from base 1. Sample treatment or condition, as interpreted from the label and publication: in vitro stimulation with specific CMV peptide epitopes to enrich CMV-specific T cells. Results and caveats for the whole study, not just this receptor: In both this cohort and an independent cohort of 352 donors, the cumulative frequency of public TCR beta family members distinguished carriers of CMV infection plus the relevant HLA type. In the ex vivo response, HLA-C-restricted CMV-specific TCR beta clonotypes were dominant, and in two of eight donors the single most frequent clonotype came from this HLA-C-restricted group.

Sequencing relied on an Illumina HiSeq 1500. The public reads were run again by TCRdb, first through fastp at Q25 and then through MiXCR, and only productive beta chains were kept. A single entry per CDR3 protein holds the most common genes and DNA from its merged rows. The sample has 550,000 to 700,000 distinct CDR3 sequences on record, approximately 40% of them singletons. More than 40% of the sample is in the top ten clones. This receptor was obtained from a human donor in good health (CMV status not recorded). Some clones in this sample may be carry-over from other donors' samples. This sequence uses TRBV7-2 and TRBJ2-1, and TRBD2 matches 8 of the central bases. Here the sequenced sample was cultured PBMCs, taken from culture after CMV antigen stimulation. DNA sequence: TGTGCCAGCAGTCAACGGGAGGGGGGCGACTATGAGCAGTTCTTC. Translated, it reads CASSQREGGDYEQFF.